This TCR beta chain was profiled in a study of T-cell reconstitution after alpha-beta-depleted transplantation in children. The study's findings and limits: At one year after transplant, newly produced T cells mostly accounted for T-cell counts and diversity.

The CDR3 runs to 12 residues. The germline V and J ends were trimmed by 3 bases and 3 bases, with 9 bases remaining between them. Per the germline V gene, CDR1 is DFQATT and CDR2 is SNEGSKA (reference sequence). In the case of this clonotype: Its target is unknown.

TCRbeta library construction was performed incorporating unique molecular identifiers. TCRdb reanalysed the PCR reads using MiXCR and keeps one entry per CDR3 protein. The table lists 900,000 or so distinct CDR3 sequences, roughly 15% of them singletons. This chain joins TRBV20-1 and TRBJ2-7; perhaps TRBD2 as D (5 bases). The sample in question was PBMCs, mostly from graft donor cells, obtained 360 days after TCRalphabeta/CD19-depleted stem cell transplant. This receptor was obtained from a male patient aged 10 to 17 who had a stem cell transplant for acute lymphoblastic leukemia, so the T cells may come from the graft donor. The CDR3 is CSASGMSYEQYF. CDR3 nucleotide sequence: TGCAGTGCTAGCGGGATGAGCTACGAGCAGTACTTC.